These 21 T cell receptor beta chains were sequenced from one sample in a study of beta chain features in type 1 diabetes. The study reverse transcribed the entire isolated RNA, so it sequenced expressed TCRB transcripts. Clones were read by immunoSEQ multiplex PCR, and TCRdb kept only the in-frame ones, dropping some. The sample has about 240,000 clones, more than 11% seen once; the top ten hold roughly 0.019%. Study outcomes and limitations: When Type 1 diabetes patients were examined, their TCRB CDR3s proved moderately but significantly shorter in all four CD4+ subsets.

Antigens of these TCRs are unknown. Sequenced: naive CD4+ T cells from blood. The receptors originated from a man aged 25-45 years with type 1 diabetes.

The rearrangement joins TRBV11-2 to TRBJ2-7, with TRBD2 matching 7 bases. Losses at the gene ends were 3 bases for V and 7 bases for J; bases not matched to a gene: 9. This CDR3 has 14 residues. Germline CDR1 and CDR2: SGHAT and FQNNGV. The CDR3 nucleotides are TGTGCCAGCAGCTTTGCGTGGGAGGGTGGAGAGCAGTACTTC. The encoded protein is CASSFAWEGGEQYF.

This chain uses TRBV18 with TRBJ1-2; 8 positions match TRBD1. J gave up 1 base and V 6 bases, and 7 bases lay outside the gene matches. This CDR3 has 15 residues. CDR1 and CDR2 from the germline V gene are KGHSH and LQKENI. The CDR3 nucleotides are TGTGCCAGCTCTAACCAGGGGGCCCATAACTATGGCTACACCTTC. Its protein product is CASSNQGAHNYGYTF.

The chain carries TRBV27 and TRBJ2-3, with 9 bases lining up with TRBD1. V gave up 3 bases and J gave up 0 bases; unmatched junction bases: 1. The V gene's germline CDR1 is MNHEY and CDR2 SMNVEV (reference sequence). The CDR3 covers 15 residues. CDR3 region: CASSFDRGSTDTQYF. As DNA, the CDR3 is TGTGCCAGCAGTTTTGACAGGGGGAGCACAGATACGCAGTATTTT.

The CDR3 sequence is CASSSSQGTGELFF. The CDR3 DNA follows: TGTGCCAGCAGCTCAAGTCAGGGAACCGGGGAGCTGTTTTTT. The chain links TRBV11-2 to TRBJ2-2; D is possibly TRBD1 (5 bases). The CDR3 spans 14 residues. The V end was cut by 4 bases, the J end by 5 bases, with 11 bases between. Germline V gives CDR1 SGHAT, CDR2 FQNNGV.

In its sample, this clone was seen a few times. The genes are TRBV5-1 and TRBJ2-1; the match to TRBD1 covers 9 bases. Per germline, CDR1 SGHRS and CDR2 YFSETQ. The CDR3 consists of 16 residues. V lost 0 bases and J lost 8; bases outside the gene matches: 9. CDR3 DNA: TGCGCCAGCAGCTTGGCCGGGACAGGGTTAATAGATGAGCAGTTCTTC. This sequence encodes CASSLAGTGLIDEQFF.

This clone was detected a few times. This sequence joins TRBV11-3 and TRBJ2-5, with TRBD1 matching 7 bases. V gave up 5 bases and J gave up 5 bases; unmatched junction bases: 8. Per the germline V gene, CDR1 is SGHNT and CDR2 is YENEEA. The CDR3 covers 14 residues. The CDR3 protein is CASSPGQIGETQYF. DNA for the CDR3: TGTGCCAGCAGCCCGGGACAGATCGGGGAGACCCAGTACTTC.

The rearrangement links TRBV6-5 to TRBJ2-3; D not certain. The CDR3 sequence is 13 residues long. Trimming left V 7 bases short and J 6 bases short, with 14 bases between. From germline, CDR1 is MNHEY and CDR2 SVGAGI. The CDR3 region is CASTMRTDDTQYF. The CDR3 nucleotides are TGTGCCAGCACCATGAGAACTGATGATACGCAGTATTTT.

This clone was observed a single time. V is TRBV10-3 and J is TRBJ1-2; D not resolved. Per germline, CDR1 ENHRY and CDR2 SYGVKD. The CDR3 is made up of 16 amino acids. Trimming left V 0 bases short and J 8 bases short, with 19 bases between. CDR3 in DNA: TGTGCCATCAGTGAGTCGAGAGGCGGACTTGTAGGAGGCTACACCTTC. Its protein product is CAISESRGGLVGGYTF.

The CDR3 DNA is TGCGCCAGCAGGCAACGGGACAGGGGGATCAATGAGCAGTTCTTC. It encodes CASRQRDRGINEQFF. The rearrangement uses TRBV5-1 and TRBJ2-1, with 11 bases matching TRBD1. Germline V lookup: CDR1 SGHRS, CDR2 YFSETQ. This CDR3 region has 15 residues. With V trimmed by 5 bases and J by 6 bases, 7 bases remained unmatched.

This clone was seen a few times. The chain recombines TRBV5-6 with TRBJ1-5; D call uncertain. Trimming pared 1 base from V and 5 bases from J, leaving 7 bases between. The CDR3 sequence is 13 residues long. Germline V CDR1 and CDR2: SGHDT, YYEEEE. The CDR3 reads CASSLQAHQPQHF. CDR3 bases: TGTGCCAGCAGCTTGCAAGCCCATCAGCCCCAGCATTTT.

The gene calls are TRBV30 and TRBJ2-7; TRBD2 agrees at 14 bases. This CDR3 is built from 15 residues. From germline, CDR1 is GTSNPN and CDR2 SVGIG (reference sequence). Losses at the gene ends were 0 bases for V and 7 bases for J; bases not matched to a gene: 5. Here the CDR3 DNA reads TGTGCCTGGAGTGTAAGAGGACTAGCGGGAGGAGAGCAGTACTTC. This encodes CAWSVRGLAGGEQYF. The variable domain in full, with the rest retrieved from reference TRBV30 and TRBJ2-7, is SQTIHQWPATLVQPVGSPLSLECTVEGTSNPNLYWYRQAAGRGLQLLFYSVGIGQISSEVPQNLSASRPQDRQFILSSKKLLLSDSGFYLCAWSVRGLAGGEQYFGPGTRLTVT.

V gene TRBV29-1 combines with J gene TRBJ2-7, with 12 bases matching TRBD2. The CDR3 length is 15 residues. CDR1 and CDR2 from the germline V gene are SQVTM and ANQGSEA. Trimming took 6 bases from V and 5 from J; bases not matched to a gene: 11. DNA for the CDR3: TGCAGCGTGAGTCGGACTAGCGGGGTCCCCAACGAGCAGTACTTC. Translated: CSVSRTSGVPNEQYF.

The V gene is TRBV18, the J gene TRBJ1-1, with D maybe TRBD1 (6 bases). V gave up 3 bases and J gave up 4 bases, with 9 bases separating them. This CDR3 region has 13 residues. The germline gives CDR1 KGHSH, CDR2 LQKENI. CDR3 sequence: CASSPTGSTEAFF. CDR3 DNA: TGTGCCAGCTCACCTACAGGGAGCACTGAAGCTTTCTTT.

The CDR3 loop reads CASTRTGGGYGYTF. In DNA form, the CDR3 reads TGTGCCAGTACCCGGACAGGGGGAGGGTATGGCTACACCTTC. The chain carries TRBV19 and TRBJ1-2, with 10 bases aligning to TRBD1. Per the germline V gene, CDR1 is LNHDA and CDR2 is SQIVND (reference sequence). The length of the CDR3 is 14 residues. The trim removed 7 bases at V and 5 bases at J, leaving 7 bases unmatched.

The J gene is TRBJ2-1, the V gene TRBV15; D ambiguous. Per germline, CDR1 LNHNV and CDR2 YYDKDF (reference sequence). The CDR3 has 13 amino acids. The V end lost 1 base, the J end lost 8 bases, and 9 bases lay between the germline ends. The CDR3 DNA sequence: TGTGCCACCAGCAGAGGGCAGGTGGATGAGCAGTTCTTC. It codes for CATSRGQVDEQFF.

The CDR3 loop reads CASSLGPPYEQYF. The DNA of the CDR3 is TGTGCCAGCAGCTTAGGGCCACCCTACGAGCAGTACTTC. This chain joins TRBV7-9 and TRBJ2-7; D unclear. V was cut by 1 base and J by 2 bases, with 6 bases left in between. Germline assignment: CDR1 SEHNR and CDR2 FQNEAQ (reference sequence). The CDR3 is made up of 13 amino acids.

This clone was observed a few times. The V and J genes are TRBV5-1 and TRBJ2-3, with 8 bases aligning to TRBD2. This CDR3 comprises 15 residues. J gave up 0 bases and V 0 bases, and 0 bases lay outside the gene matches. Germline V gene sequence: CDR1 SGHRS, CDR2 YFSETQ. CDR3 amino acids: CASSLASGSTDTQYF. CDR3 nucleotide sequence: TGCGCCAGCAGCTTGGCTAGCGGGAGCACAGATACGCAGTATTTT.

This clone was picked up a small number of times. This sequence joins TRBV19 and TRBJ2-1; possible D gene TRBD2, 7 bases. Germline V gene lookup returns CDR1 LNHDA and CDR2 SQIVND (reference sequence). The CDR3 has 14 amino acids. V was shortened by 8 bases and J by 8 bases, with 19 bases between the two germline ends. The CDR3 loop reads CASGEGTLAHEQFF. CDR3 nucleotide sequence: TGTGCCAGTGGGGAGGGGACACTAGCCCATGAGCAGTTCTTC.

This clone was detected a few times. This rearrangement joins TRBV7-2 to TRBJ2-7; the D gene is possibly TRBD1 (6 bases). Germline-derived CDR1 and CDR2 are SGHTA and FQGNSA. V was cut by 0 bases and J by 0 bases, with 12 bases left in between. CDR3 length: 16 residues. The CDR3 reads CASSLASDRSSYEQYF. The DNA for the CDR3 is TGTGCCAGCAGCTTAGCTTCAGACAGGAGCTCCTACGAGCAGTACTTC.

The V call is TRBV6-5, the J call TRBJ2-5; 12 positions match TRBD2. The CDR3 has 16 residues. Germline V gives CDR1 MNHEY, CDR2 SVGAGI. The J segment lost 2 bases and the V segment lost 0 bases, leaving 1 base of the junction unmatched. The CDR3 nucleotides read TGTGCCAGCAGTTACTCAACTAGCGGGGGGCAAGAGACCCAGTACTTC. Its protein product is CASSYSTSGGQETQYF.

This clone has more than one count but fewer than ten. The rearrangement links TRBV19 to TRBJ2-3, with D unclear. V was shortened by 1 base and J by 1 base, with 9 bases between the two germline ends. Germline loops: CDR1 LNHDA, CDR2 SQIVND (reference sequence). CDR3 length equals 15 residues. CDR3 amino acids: CASSIGGPGTDTQYF. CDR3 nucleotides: TGTGCCAGTAGTATAGGCGGCCCTGGCACAGATACGCAGTATTTT.